Presented here are 6 T cell receptor beta chains from one specimen sequenced in a study of T cells in Graves' hyperthyroidism and ophthalmopathy. The investigators amplified TCR beta CDR3 regions from RNA transcripts. During a first-round RT-PCR of the TCR CDR3, the HTBI primer set was used. TCRdb itself ran the multiplex PCR reads through MiXCR, one entry per CDR3 protein. The sample shows some 550,000 distinct CDR3 sequences, more than 20% of them seen only once. The sequenced sample was blood. Receptors originate from a man between 18 and 29 years old with Graves' hyperthyroidism.

This clonotype was picked up many times. The chain recombines TRBV24-1 with TRBJ1-5; D possibly corresponds to TRBD1 (5 bases). There are 16 residues in the CDR3. Germline CDR1 is KGHDR and CDR2 is SFDVKD. The V end was cut by 4 bases, the J end by 4 bases, with 16 bases between. Written as DNA, the CDR3 is TGTGCCACCAGTGACCCCAGGCAGGGCGGGAATCAGCCCCAGCATTTT. This sequence encodes CATSDPRQGGNQPQHF.

J is TRBJ2-7 and V is TRBV6-2 or TRBV6-3; 7 bases map to TRBD2. V dropped 6 bases and J dropped 5; count of bases not matched to a gene: 7. Per the germline V gene, CDR1 is MNHEY and CDR2 is SVGEGT. The CDR3 contains 13 residues. This chain's CDR3 is CASSNRLANEQYF. The DNA for the CDR3 is TGTGCCAGCAGCAACAGACTAGCCAACGAGCAGTACTTC.

This clonotype occurred many times. This chain uses TRBV12-3 or TRBV12-4 with TRBJ1-2; possibly TRBD1 for D (5 bases). The CDR3 runs 12 residues. V lost 11 bases, J lost 5 bases, and 15 bases lay in between. CDR3 amino acids: CASGPSPYGYTF. CDR3 nucleotides: TGTGCCTCGGGGCCCTCACCATATGGCTACACCTTC.

This clonotype occurred a few times. The junction departs from germline at one end; a sequencing error may be responsible. The chain uses TRBV6-5 and TRBJ2-5; TRBD2 aligns across 12 bases. The germline CDR1 and CDR2 sequences are MNHEY and SVGAGI. The CDR3 is made up of 15 amino acids. CDR3: CASSRLAGERETQHF. CDR3 coding DNA: TGTGCCAGCAGCAGACTAGCGGGGGAAAGGGAGACCCAGCACTTC.

This clonotype was detected ten times or more. The rearrangement links TRBV11-2 to TRBJ1-1, with 11 nucleotides matching TRBD1. CDR1 SGHAT and CDR2 FQNNGV come from the germline V gene. The CDR3 length is 16 residues. Trimming removed 5 bases from V and 1 base from J; junction bases left unmatched: 6. CDR3 region: CASSLWTGGWNTEAFF. The CDR3 DNA follows: TGTGCCAGCAGCCTATGGACAGGGGGCTGGAACACTGAAGCTTTCTTT.

V and J are TRBV3-1 and TRBJ2-2; D not certain. Trimming removed 6 bases at V and 4 bases at J, with 15 bases between. Germline CDR1 is LGHDT and CDR2 is YNNKEL (reference sequence). The CDR3 totals 15 residues. The CDR3 DNA reads TGTGCCAGCAGTCCCGAAACAGCCCCCACCGGGGAGCTGTTTTTT. Translation gives CASSPETAPTGELFF. The full variable domain, completed using reference TRBV3-1 and TRBJ2-2, is DTAVSQTPKYLVTQMGNDKSIKCEQNLGHDTMYWYKQDSKKFLKIMFSYNNKELIINETVPNRFSPKSPDKAHLNLHINSLELGDSAVYFCASSPETAPTGELFFGEGSRLTVL.